The rows below give T cell receptor beta chains drawn from one sample of a study of CD8+ T cells in alopecia areata. Libraries were prepared by immunoSEQ multiplex PCR; TCRdb keeps only in-frame clonotypes and omits some of them. The sample has roughly 150,000 clones, around 60% seen once; the top ten hold 5% to 7%. The starting material was CD4+ T cells sorted from blood, obtained at week 0. Receptors were obtained from a human donor with alopecia areata. The conserved cysteine and the conserved F or W are not part of the CDR3 here.

TRBJ1-1 | TRBV29-1 | SASQTMNTEAF
TRBJ2-7 | TRBV11-2 | ASSPGAGTSTGEQY
TRBJ2-6 | TRBV9 | ASSVSPGTGTGANVLT
TRBJ2-6 | TRBV6-6 | ASTRGDSGANVLT
TRBJ2-2 | TRBV4-2 | ASSPGQGQFGELF
TRBJ1-6 | TRBV11-2 | ASSLENRRISSPLH
TRBJ2-5 | TRBV5-1 | ASSPSAGGRGETQY
TRBJ1-1 | TRBV2 | ASKQGKTEAF
TRBJ1-5 | TRBV5-5 | ASSWGQGNGPQH
TRBJ2-2 | TRBV2 | ASHLGGFTGELF
TRBJ2-3 | TRBV5-6 | ASSLVGQGSTDTQY
TRBJ2-5 | TRBV11-2 | ASSHYRGGIQETQY
TRBJ2-3 | TRBV29-1 | SVEPGTGGTDTQY
TRBJ2-1 | TRBV30 | AWSRTSGGNEQF
TRBJ1-5 | TRBV7-6 | ASSLGTDSNQPQH
TRBJ1-1 | TRBV9 | ASSPGTGGMNTEAF
TRBJ1-1 | TRBV29-1 | SVILMWGNTEAF
TRBJ1-2 | TRBV5-1 | ASSLRQGAAGYT
TRBJ2-5 | TRBV6-6 | ASSYGGDQETQY
TRBJ1-4 | TRBV30 | AWSPGPIEKLF
TRBJ2-3 | TRBV7-9 | ASAELLVADTQY
TRBJ2-5 | TRBV7-8 | ASSLASGIQETQY
TRBJ1-5 | TRBV5-6 | ASSSDPTGNQPQH
TRBJ2-7 | TRBV7-3 | ASSLMFGQGYEQY
TRBJ2-7 | TRBV29-1 | SGRTGAYEQY
TRBJ2-7 | TRBV2 | ASRTGYEQY
TRBJ2-5 | TRBV7-3 | ASSTTTGETQY
TRBJ1-2 | TRBV9 | ASSVGRTAYGYT
TRBJ1-1 | TRBV29-1 | SVRQGSATEAF
TRBJ2-4 | TRBV29-1 | SVATENIQY
TRBJ2-5 | TRBV30 | AWIQNQETQY